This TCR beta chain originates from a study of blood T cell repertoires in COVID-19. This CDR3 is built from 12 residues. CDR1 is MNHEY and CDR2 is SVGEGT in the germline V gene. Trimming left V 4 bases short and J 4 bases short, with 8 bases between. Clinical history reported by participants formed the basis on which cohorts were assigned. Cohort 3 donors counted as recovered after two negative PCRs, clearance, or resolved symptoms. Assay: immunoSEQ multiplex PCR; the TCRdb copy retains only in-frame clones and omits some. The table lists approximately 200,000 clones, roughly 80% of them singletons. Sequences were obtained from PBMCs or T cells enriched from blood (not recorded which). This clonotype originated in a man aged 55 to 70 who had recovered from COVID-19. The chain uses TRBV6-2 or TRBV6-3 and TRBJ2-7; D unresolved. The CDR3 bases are TGTGCCAGCAGTTCGTCGACATACGAGCAGTACTTC. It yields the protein CASSSSTYEQYF.